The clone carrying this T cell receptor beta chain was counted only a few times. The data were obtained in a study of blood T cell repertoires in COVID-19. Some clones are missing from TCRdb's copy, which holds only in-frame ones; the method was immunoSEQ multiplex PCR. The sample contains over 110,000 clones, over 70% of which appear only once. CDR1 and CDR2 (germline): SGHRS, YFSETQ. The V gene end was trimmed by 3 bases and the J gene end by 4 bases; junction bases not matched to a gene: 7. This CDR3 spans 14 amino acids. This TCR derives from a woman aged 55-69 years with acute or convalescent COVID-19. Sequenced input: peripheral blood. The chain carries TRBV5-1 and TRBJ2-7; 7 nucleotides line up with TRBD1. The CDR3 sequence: CASSYPGQKYEQYF. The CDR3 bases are TGCGCCAGCAGCTACCCGGGACAGAAATACGAGCAGTACTTC.